This T cell receptor beta chain was identified in a study of T-cell reconstitution after alpha-beta-depleted transplantation in children. General observations from the study: At day 60, the high TCRbeta diversity found in some patients originated from recipient T cells and thymic progenitors that had survived.

Regarding this clonotype: What it binds is unknown.

V lost 4 bases to trimming and J lost 1 base, with 12 bases between them. The CDR3 length is 15 residues. Germline-derived CDR1 and CDR2 are SGHRS and YFSETQ. Preparation of the TCRbeta library involved a method that used unique molecular identifiers. TCRdb analysed the PCR reads with MiXCR anew, one entry per CDR3 protein. The repertoire consists of about 420,000 distinct CDR3 sequences, with roughly 16% occurring once and the leading ten covering under 30%. The rearrangement uses TRBV5-1 and TRBJ2-1; TRBD1 might be the D (6 bases). The TCR was taken from a boy under two years old who had a stem cell transplant for Wiskott-Aldrich syndrome, so the T cells may come from the graft donor. The sample was PBMCs, mostly from graft donor cells, taken 360 days after TCRalphabeta/CD19-depleted stem cell transplant. The CDR3 sequence is CASSKLTGSYNEQFF. In DNA, the CDR3 is TGCGCCAGCAGCAAACTCACAGGGTCCTACAATGAGCAGTTCTTC. The full variable domain, completed using reference TRBV5-1 and TRBJ2-1, is KAGVTQTPRYLIKTRGQQVTLSCSPISGHRSVSWYQQTPGQGLQFLFEYFSETQRNKGNFPGRFSGRQFSNSRSEMNVSTLELGDSALYLCASSKLTGSYNEQFFGPGTRLTVL.